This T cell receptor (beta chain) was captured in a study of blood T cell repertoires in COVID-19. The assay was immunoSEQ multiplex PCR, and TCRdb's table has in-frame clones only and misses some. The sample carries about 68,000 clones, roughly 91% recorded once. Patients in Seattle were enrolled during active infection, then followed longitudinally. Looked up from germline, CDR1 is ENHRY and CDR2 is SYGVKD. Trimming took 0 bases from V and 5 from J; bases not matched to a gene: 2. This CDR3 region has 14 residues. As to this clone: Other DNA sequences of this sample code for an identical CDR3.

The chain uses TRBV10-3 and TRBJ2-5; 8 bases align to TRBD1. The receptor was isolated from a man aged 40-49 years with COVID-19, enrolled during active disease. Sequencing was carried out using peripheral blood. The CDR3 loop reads CAISESTGEETQYF. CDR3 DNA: TGTGCCATCAGTGAGTCGACAGGGGAGGAGACCCAGTACTTC.